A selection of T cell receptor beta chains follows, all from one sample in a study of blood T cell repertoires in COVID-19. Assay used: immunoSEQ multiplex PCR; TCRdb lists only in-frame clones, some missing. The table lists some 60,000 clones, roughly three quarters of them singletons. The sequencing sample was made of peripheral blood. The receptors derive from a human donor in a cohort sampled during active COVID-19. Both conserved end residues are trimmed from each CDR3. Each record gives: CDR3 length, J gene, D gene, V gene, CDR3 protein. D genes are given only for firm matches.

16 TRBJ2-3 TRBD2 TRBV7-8 ASTRNSGRRPGTDTQY
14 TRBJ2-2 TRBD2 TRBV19 ASSIFAGVDTGELF
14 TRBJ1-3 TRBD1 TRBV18 ASSDDRGISRNTIY
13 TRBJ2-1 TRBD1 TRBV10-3 AISVIGDRGNEQF
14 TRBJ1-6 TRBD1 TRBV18 ASSQGTGGNNSPLH
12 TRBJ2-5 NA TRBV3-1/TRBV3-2 ASSQIATQETQY
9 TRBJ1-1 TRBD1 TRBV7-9 ASSTTGPAF
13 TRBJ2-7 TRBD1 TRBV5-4 ASSLGTGSSYEQY
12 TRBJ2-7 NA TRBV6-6 ASSSWDKTYEQY
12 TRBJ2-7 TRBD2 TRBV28 ASSLSGSSYEQY
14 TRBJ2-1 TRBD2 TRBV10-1 ASSESSGRSNNEQF
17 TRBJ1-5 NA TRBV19 ASRGGPGARAGGGQPQH
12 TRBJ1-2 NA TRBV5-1 ASSLGDSVYGYT
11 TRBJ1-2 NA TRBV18 ASSLSSGKGYT
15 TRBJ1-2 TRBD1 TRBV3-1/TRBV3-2 ASSPRDRGRSSNGYT
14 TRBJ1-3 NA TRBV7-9 ASSLGGGISGNTIY
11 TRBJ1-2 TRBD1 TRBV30 AWAGQGAGGYT
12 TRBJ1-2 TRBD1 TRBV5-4 ASSLDRVGGGYT
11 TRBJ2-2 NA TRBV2 ASTSLGTGELF
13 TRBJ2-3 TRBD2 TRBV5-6 ASSLALAGTDTQY
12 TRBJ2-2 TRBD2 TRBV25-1 ASRGSGSPGELF
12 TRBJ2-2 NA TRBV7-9 ASSLRRGTGELF
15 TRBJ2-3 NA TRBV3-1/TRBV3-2 ASSQDKSTDRADTQY
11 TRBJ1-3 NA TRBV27 ASRLLSGNTIY
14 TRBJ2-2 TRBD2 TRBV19 ASSMTRAGFTGELF
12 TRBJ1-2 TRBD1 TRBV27 ASSLDRASYGYT
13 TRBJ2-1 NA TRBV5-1 ASRLADSARNEQF
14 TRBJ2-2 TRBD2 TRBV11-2 ASSSKTSPNTGELF
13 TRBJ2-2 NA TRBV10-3 AISPRESNGGELF